This paragraph covers one TCR beta chain sequence. These data originate in a study of blood T cell repertoires in COVID-19. The CDR3 is 15 residues long. The V gene end was trimmed by 5 bases and the J gene end by 4 bases; junction bases not matched to a gene: 10. The V gene's germline CDR1 is SEHNR and CDR2 FQNEAQ (reference sequence). TCRdb's table, derived via immunoSEQ multiplex PCR, lists solely in-frame clones and lacks some. Among over 75,000 clones listed, approximately 84% were seen once. This TCR was sampled from a man between 65 and 85 years old with acute or convalescent COVID-19. Sequenced material: peripheral blood. The chain couples TRBV7-9 to TRBJ1-1, with 7 bases aligning to TRBD1. The DNA for the CDR3 is TGTGCCAGCAGCCCTCGACAGGGTATAAGCACTGAAGCTTTCTTT. It is translated as CASSPRQGISTEAFF. Looking up the rest from reference TRBV7-9 and TRBJ1-1 gives the full variable domain: DTGVSQNPRHKITKRGQNVTFRCDPISEHNRLYWYRQTLGQGPEFLTYFQNEAQLEKSRLLSDRFSAERPKGSFSTLEIQRTEQGDSAMYLCASSPRQGISTEAFFGQGTRLTVV.